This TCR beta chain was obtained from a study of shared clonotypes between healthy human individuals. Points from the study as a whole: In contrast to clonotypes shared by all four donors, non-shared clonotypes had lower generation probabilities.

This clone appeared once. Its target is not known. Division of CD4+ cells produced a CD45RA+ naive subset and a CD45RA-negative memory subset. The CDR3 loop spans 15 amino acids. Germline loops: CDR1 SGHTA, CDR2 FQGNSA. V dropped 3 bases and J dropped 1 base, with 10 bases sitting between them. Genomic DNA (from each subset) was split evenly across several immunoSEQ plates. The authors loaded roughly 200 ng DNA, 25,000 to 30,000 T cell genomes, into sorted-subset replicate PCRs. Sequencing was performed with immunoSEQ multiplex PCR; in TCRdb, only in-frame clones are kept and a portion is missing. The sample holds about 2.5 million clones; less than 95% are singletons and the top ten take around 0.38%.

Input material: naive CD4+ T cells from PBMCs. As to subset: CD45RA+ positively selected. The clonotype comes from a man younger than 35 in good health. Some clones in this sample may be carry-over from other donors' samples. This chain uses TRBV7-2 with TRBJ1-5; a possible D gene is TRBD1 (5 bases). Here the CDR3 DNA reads TGTGCCAGCAGCTTTTCATGGGGGAGCAATCAGCCCCAGCATTTT. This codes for CASSFSWGSNQPQHF.